This TCR beta chain came from a study of T cell responses to AZD1222 COVID-19 vaccine. Study-wide results and limits: Distributed over spike, vaccine-associated CD4 TCRs predominated at 160-218 and 743-854. Sampling that yielded the repertoires occurred only after the peak T cell response. Unmutated variant regions are reportedly the target of nearly half of TCRs that are spike-specific. Once two AZD1222 doses were given, Spike-specific TCR breadth and depth went up.

Details on this clone: The antigen remains undetermined.

Trimming took 5 bases from V and 1 from J, leaving 8 bases between them. This CDR3 has 13 residues. In germline, CDR1 is LNHDA, CDR2 SQIVND (reference sequence). Produced via immunoSEQ multiplex PCR; TCRdb's table is partial and in-frame only. This table has under 200,000 clones, just over 90% appearing once. The TCR comes from an adult in good health. This chain links TRBV19 with TRBJ1-1, with no clear D. The specimen was peripheral blood, collected on day 0 of MenACWY control vaccination. As DNA, the CDR3 is TGTGCCAGTAGTTATACAGAGAACACTGAAGCTTTCTTT. This codes for CASSYTENTEAFF.